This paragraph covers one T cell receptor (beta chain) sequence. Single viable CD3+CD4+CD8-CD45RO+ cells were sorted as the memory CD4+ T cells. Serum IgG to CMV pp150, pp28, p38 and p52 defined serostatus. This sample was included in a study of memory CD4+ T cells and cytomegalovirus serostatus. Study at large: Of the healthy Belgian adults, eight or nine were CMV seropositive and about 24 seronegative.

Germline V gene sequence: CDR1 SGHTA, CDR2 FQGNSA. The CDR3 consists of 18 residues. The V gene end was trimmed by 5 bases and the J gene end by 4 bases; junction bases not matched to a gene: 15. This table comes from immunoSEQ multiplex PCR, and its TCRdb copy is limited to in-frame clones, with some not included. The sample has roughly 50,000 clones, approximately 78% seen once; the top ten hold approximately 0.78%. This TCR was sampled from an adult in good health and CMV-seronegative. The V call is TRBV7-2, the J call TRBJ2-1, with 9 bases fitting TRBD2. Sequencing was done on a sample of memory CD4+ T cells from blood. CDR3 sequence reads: CASSTPGTSFFPYNEQFF. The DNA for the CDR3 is TGTGCCAGCAGCACCCCCGGGACTAGCTTTTTTCCTTACAATGAGCAGTTCTTC.